Shown below are 14 T cell receptor beta chains from a single sample sequenced in a study of blood T cells in healthy people across ages (dated by TCRdb to 2013 to 2016). The protocol used for the library was 5' RACE. Sequencing was carried out with an Illumina HiSeq 2500. A second PCR of roughly 7 to 11 cycles was performed with a sample-barcoded 5' primer and a J-beta primer mix. In TCRdb, the public reads were trimmed at Q25 with fastp and aligned with MiXCR, with productive beta chains retained. One record per CDR3 amino acid sequence lists the most common genes and DNA. In this sample the table shows about 1,000,000 distinct CDR3 sequences, under 45% of which occur a single time. Jointly, the top ten make up about 19% of the sample. The sequenced sample was blood. These receptors all come from an older woman in good health.

CDR3 coding DNA: TGCAGTGCTAGAGATCCCGGGACTAGCGGGATCCTGATCTTTACGGATGAGCAGTTCTTC. Protein: CSARDPGTSGILIFTDEQFF. The V and J genes are TRBV20-1 and TRBJ2-1, with TRBD2 identical over 13 bases. CDR1 DFQATT and CDR2 SNEGSKA come from the germline V gene (reference sequence). There are 20 residues in the CDR3. Trimming at V came to 0 bases and at J to 8 bases, leaving 19 bases not matched to a gene.

This chain uses TRBV6-1 with TRBJ2-7; no reliable D call. Germline V gene data show CDR1 as MNHNS and CDR2 as SASEGT. This CDR3 comprises 16 residues. V gave up 1 base and J gave up 9 bases, with 22 bases separating them. CDR3 in DNA: TGTGCCAGCAGTGAAGGTTCGACATCCGTAGGTCCTAGGCAGTACTTC. Its protein product is CASSEGSTSVGPRQYF.

This clonotype was recorded many times. The gene calls are TRBV20-1 and TRBJ2-7; no firm D call. Looked up from germline, CDR1 is DFQATT and CDR2 is SNEGSKA (reference sequence). The CDR3 totals 13 residues. The CDR3 region is CNPLPADPYEQYF. CDR3 DNA: TGCAATCCGCTCCCGGCGGACCCCTACGAGCAGTACTTC.

The V gene is TRBV11-2, the J gene TRBJ2-1; 10 bases fit TRBD2. V shed 5 bases and J 5 bases; nucleotides not matched to a gene: 15. Per the germline V gene, CDR1 is SGHAT and CDR2 is FQNNGV. This CDR3 has 18 amino acids. The DNA of the CDR3 is TGTGCCAGCAGCCAAGGTCTAGCGGGGGCCCGCCGGAACAATGAGCAGTTCTTC. Protein: CASSQGLAGARRNNEQFF.

The genes are TRBV10-1 and TRBJ2-1; TRBD2 matches 11 bases. With V trimmed by 0 bases and J by 4 bases, 8 bases remained unmatched. This CDR3 contains 18 residues. Germline assignment: CDR1 WNHNN and CDR2 SYGVQD (reference sequence). In DNA, the CDR3 is TGCGCCAGCAGTGAGTCCCCTGGACTAGCGGGCCGTTACAATGAGCAGTTCTTC. Its translation: CASSESPGLAGRYNEQFF.

This clonotype was observed a handful of times. J is TRBJ2-1 and V is TRBV6-5; TRBD2 is a possible D gene (6 bases). Deletions cut 7 bases from V and 10 bases from J, with 17 bases between. This CDR3 has 13 residues. CDR1 and CDR2 from the germline V gene are MNHEY and SVGAGI. In DNA, the CDR3 is TGTGCCAGCACGGCGGGGACGAGCGGGGAGCAGTTCTTC. It encodes CASTAGTSGEQFF.

The chain has TRBV2 and TRBJ2-1; maybe TRBD1 (5 bases). TRBJ2-7 matches the DNA end more closely, so the J call is doubtful. The germline V gene has CDR1 SNHLY and CDR2 FYNNEI. The CDR3 covers 15 residues. CDR3 coding DNA: TGTGCCAGCAGCGGGTTGGGGCCCTCCTACAATGAGCAGTACTTC. Translated: CASSGLGPSYNEQYF.

There are many counts of this clonotype. The V call is TRBV6-6, the J call TRBJ2-7; the D is unclear. V was clipped by 5 bases and J by 2 bases, with 10 bases between them. Per germline, CDR1 MNHNY and CDR2 SVGAGI (reference sequence). This CDR3 has 13 amino acids. The DNA for the CDR3 is TGTGCCAGCAGTACCACCGGGCCCTACGAGCAGTACTTC. It yields the protein CASSTTGPYEQYF.

The chain couples TRBV29-1 to TRBJ1-2; D possibly corresponds to TRBD1 (5 bases). Trimming removed 3 bases at V and 4 bases at J, with 12 bases between. This CDR3 comprises 13 residues. The germline CDR1 and CDR2 sequences are SQVTM and ANQGSEA. CDR3 protein: CSVDGLGPYGYTF. CDR3 bases: TGCAGCGTTGATGGGTTGGGACCCTATGGCTACACCTTC.

Written as DNA, the CDR3 is TGCAGTGCTAGGCTGGCGGGAGCCCCTGAATACTACAATGAGCAGTTCTTC. Translating gives CSARLAGAPEYYNEQFF. The chain recombines TRBV20-1 with TRBJ2-1; TRBD2 matches 7 bases. The CDR3 runs 17 residues. V was clipped by 3 bases and J by 3 bases; unmatched bases: 14. Germline assignment: CDR1 DFQATT and CDR2 SNEGSKA (reference sequence).

The sample holds many counts of this clonotype. This chain links TRBV5-5 with TRBJ2-7; D ambiguous. Trimming took 0 bases from V and 1 from J, leaving 11 bases between them. This CDR3 has 15 residues. Germline values: CDR1 SGHKS, CDR2 YYEKEE (reference sequence). The CDR3 DNA reads TGTGCCAGCAGCTTGGCCGACGCGGATTCCTACGAGCAGTACTTC. Encoded protein: CASSLADADSYEQYF.

This clonotype was counted a few times. The rearrangement uses TRBV6-5 and TRBJ2-7; D might be TRBD1 (6 bases). The CDR3 has 14 residues. Germline lookup yields CDR1 MNHEY and CDR2 SVGAGI. V lost 6 bases and J 7 bases, leaving 19 bases between the germline ends. CDR3 sequence reads: CASRPDWDTREQYF. The CDR3 bases are TGTGCCAGCAGGCCAGATTGGGACACGAGGGAGCAGTACTTC.

The rearrangement links TRBV20-1 to TRBJ2-1; no clear D gene. Trimming left V 6 bases short and J 6 bases short, with 12 bases between. This CDR3 is 12 amino acids long. Looked up from germline, CDR1 is DFQATT and CDR2 is SNEGSKA (reference sequence). The DNA of the CDR3 is TGCAGTGCCGTAGACGGCAGCAATGAGCAGTTCTTC. It encodes CSAVDGSNEQFF.

This clonotype was detected only a few times. The junction does not match germline at one end; this may be a read error. This chain uses TRBV3-1 with TRBJ2-3; D not certain. CDR1 LGHDT and CDR2 YNNKEL come from the germline V gene (reference sequence). The CDR3 consists of 13 residues. This CDR3 is CASGQDLTGTQYF. The DNA of the CDR3 is TGTGCCAGCGGCCAAGACCTCACGGGTACGCAGTATTTT.